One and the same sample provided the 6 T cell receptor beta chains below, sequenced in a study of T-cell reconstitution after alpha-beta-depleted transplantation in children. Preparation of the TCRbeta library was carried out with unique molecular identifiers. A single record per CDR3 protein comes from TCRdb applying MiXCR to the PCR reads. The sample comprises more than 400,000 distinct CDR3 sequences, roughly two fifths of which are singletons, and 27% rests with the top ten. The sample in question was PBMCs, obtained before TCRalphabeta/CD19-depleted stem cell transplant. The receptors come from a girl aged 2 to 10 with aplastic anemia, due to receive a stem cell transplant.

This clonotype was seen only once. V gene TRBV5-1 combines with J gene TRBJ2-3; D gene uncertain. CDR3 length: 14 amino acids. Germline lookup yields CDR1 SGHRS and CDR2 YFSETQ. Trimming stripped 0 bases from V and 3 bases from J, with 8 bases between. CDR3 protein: CASSLGSETDTQYF. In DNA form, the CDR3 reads TGCGCCAGCAGCTTGGGGTCGGAGACAGATACGCAGTATTTT.

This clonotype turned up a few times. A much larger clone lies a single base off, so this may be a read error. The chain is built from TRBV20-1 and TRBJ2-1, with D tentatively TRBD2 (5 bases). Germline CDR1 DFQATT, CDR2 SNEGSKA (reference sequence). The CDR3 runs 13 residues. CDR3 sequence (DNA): TGCAGTGCTAGAGATCGCCTAGCCAATGAGCATTTCTTC. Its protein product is CSARDRLANEHFF.

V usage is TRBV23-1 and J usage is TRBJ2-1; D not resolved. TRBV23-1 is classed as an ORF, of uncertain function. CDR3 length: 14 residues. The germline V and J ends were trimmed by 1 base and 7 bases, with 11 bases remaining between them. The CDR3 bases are TGCGCCAGCAGTCAATGGCCGGGCTGGAATGAGCAGTTCTTC. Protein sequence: CASSQWPGWNEQFF.

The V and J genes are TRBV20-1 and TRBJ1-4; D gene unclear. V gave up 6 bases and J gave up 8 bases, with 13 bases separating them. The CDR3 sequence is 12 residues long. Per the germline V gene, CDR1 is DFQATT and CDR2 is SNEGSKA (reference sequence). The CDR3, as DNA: TGCAGTGCCATGTCGGGAGTGGAAAAACTGTTTTTT. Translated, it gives CSAMSGVEKLFF.

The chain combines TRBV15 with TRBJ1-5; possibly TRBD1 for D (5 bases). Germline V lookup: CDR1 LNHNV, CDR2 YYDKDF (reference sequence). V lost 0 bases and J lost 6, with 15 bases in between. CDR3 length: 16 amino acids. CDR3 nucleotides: TGTGCCACCAGCAGAGATTCATCGGGGCTAGGTCAGCCCCAGCATTTT. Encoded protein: CATSRDSSGLGQPQHF.

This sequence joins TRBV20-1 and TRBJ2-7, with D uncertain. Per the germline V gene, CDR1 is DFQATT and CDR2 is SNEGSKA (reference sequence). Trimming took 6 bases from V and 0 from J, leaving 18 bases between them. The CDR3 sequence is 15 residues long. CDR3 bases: TGCAGTGCCTCCCAAGGACGAGAAAGCTCCTACGAGCAGTACTTC. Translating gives CSASQGRESSYEQYF.